This T cell receptor beta chain was retrieved from a study of blood T cell repertoires in COVID-19. Study as a whole: Nucleic acid was either cDNA or gDNA, and it came from T cells, B-cell-depleted T cells, or PBMCs.

Trimming cost V 3 bases and J 15 bases; bases outside gene matches: 13. The germline CDR1 and CDR2 sequences are LGHDT and YNNKEL (reference sequence). The CDR3 loop spans 14 amino acids. Authors' processing steps: Amplification of reference gene primers provided the estimated nucleated cell counts. TCRdb keeps only in-frame clones here, not all; method: immunoSEQ multiplex PCR. That table is the source of V, J and clone size, and D and trimming were worked out from the DNA. The repertoire includes around 120,000 clones, more than 60% of them detected once, and 20% sits in the top ten. The rearrangement uses TRBV3-1 (or the pseudogene TRBV3-2) and TRBJ2-1, with TRBD2 matching over 8 bases. Specimen: peripheral blood. The TCR comes from a man in his sixties or seventies with active or convalescent COVID-19. DNA for the CDR3: TGTGCCAGCAGCCATGGATTAGCGGGGAGTAAAACGTTCTTC. Translating it yields CASSHGLAGSKTFF.